A single count supports the clone carrying this TCR beta chain. The CDR3 extends over 14 amino acids. Germline-derived CDR1 and CDR2 are LGHDT and YNNKEL (reference sequence). A second PCR, run for roughly 7 to 12 cycles, used a sample-barcoded 5' primer plus a J-beta primer mix. With 12 random nucleotides, a template-switch adaptor tagged each individual cDNA molecule. TCRdb used MiXCR to reprocess the 5' RACE reads, holding one entry per CDR3 protein. The sample consists of approximately 600,000 distinct CDR3 sequences, 58% of them appearing once. This sample stems from a study of blood T cells in healthy people across ages.

This chain joins TRBV3-1 and TRBJ2-4; tentative D call: TRBD1 (6 bases). The DNA matches TRBJ2-7 better at its end, which makes the J call doubtful. This clonotype originated in a man aged 55 to 69 in good health. The specimen sequenced was blood. DNA for the CDR3: TGTGCCAGCAGCTCGGTCGACAGGCCCTACGAGCAGTACTTC. It translates to CASSSVDRPYEQYF.